These T cell receptor beta chains were read from a single sample in a study of T cell changes during pregnancy in multiple sclerosis. Repertoires were generated with immunoSEQ multiplex PCR, while TCRdb's copy carries only in-frame clones and drops some. The sample lists 70,000 to 85,000 clones, roughly 94% occurring once. Sequences were derived from peripheral blood, sampled before pregnancy. The receptor set was obtained from a female donor with multiple sclerosis, enrolled in a pregnancy study. CDR3s include the opening cysteine and the closing phenylalanine or tryptophan. D genes are given only for firm matches.

j_call d_call v_call cdr3_aa
TRBJ1-5 NA TRBV10-3 CAISGVADQPQHF
TRBJ1-5 NA TRBV27 CASSWTGNQPQHF
TRBJ2-1 TRBD2 TRBV5-4 CASSIGLAGNNEQFF
TRBJ2-7 TRBD2 TRBV29-1 CSVRGGASGRGTEQYF
TRBJ2-7 TRBD1 TRBV19 CASSISAGTGIYEQYF
TRBJ2-2 NA TRBV15 CATSRSSGSDGELFF
TRBJ2-7 NA TRBV13 CASSLGLAEARSYEQYF
TRBJ2-3 NA TRBV7-9 CASSPSIAYSTDTQYF
TRBJ2-7 TRBD2 TRBV11-2 CASKVLAGVPYEQYF
TRBJ2-3 NA TRBV20-1 CSASSGDTQYF
TRBJ2-7 TRBD2 TRBV27 CASSPRTSGYGTYEQYF
TRBJ2-7 TRBD1 TRBV19 CASSIKGQGARGEQYF
TRBJ2-5 NA TRBV28 CASSLSQGGETQYF
TRBJ2-1 TRBD2 TRBV5-1 CASSAQLAGGPYNEQFF
TRBJ2-2 TRBD1 TRBV28 CASSLTGWDTGELFF
TRBJ2-1 TRBD2 TRBV27 CASTPGLAAAYNEQFF
TRBJ2-7 TRBD1 TRBV6-5 CASRGTVSYEQYF